This is a list of T cell receptor beta chains from one sample in a study of cytomegalovirus exposure and HLA in healthy donors. This table comes from immunoSEQ multiplex PCR, and its TCRdb copy is limited to in-frame clones, with some not included. The data contain over 200,000 clones, 70% to 80% of them singletons. Sequencing used PBMCs. These receptors originate from an older woman in good health and CMV-seropositive. CDR3s include the opening cysteine and the closing phenylalanine or tryptophan. A D gene is named only where the DNA matches it firmly. Clone size is given for some rows only: seen once, a few or many times, or a class if the clone is expanded.

v_call,j_call,d_call,cdr3_length,clone_size,cdr3_nt,cdr3_aa
TRBV28,TRBJ1-4,TRBD1,16,-,TGTGCCAGCAGCCCACCAGACGGGACAGGGGTAGAAAAACTGTTTTTT,CASSPPDGTGVEKLFF
TRBV14,TRBJ2-3,-,14,-,TGTGCCAGCTACGATTCGGGGGGCCTGGATACGCAGTATTTT,CASYDSGGLDTQYF
TRBV30,TRBJ1-2,-,13,-,TGTGCCTGTGCGTATGAGGGCAGCTATGGCTACACCTTC,CACAYEGSYGYTF
TRBV7-3,TRBJ2-4,TRBD1,15,once,TGTGCCAGCAGCTTAAGCACAGGGGGCGGAAACATTCAGTACTTC,CASSLSTGGGNIQYF
TRBV2,TRBJ2-4,TRBD2,16,-,TGTGCCAGCAGTGAAACGACTAGCGGCACCAAAAACATTCAGTACTTC,CASSETTSGTKNIQYF
TRBV29-1,TRBJ1-2,TRBD1,11,-,TGCAGCGCCACAGGGGATAGTGGCTACACCTTC,CSATGDSGYTF
TRBV9,TRBJ2-7,TRBD1,15,once,TGTGCCAGCAGCGCCACCCGGGACAGGGTTGACAAGCAGTACTTC,CASSATRDRVDKQYF
TRBV18,TRBJ1-5,TRBD1,15,-,TGTGCCAGCTCACCAGGGACAGATACGAATCAGCCCCAGCATTTT,CASSPGTDTNQPQHF
TRBV2,TRBJ2-1,TRBD2,15,-,TGTGCCAGCAGTGAGAGGAGCGGGACCTACAATGAGCAGTTCTTC,CASSERSGTYNEQFF
TRBV14,TRBJ1-4,-,14,-,TGTGCCAGCAGCCAGTGGGGGGATAATGAAAAACTGTTTTTT,CASSQWGDNEKLFF
TRBV6-5,TRBJ1-5,-,13,-,TGTGCCAGCAGTTACGACAGACACCAGCCCCAGCATTTT,CASSYDRHQPQHF
TRBV7-2,TRBJ1-1,-,13,-,TGTGCCAGCAGCTTAGGACAAAACACTGAAGCTTTCTTT,CASSLGQNTEAFF
TRBV7-3,TRBJ2-5,TRBD2,14,-,TGTGCCAGCAGCCTGGGGACTAGCGGGGAGACCCAGTACTTC,CASSLGTSGETQYF
TRBV2,TRBJ1-2,-,14,few,TGTGCCAGCAGCTCCATGGGAGGGGCCCGCGGCTACACCTTC,CASSSMGGARGYTF
TRBV5-4,TRBJ1-1,-,15,-,TGTGCCAGCAGCCCCTCGCCCGACAGAAACACTGAAGCTTTCTTT,CASSPSPDRNTEAFF
TRBV2,TRBJ2-1,-,13,once,TGTGCCAGCAGTTCGACAACCTACAATGAGCAGTTCTTC,CASSSTTYNEQFF
TRBV15,TRBJ2-3,TRBD1,15,-,TGTGCCACCAGCAGAGGTAGGATAAGGACAGGGACGCAGTATTTT,CATSRGRIRTGTQYF
TRBV7-6,TRBJ2-1,TRBD2,16,few,TGTGCCAGCAGCGGGCCCGGGAGGGGGTCCTACAATGAGCAGTTCTTC,CASSGPGRGSYNEQFF
TRBV28,TRBJ2-3,-,13,few,TGTGCCAGCAGTTTACTAGTACCAGATACGCAGTATTTT,CASSLLVPDTQYF
TRBV5-1,TRBJ1-2,-,14,-,TGCGCCAGCAGCGGGGACAACTTCGACTATGGCTACACCTTC,CASSGDNFDYGYTF
TRBV7-3,TRBJ2-2,-,15,-,TGTGCCAGCAGCTCCCTTGGCGGTGTCACCGGGGAGCTGTTTTTT,CASSSLGGVTGELFF
TRBV5-1,TRBJ2-2,-,17,-,TGCGCCAGCAGCATTGGCTTCCAACAATCGAACACCGGGGAGCTGTTTTTT,CASSIGFQQSNTGELFF
TRBV28,TRBJ1-1,-,15,-,TGTGCCAGCAGCCTTAACGGGGTGGGGTACACTGAAGCTTTCTTT,CASSLNGVGYTEAFF
TRBV30,TRBJ2-2,-,12,-,TGTGCCTGGTCAGGGGACACCGGGGAGCTGTTTTTT,CAWSGDTGELFF
TRBV19,TRBJ1-3,-,13,-,TGTGCCAGCGAAGGGACTCCTGGAAACACCATATATTTT,CASEGTPGNTIYF
TRBV9,TRBJ2-2,-,16,-,TGTGCCAGCAGCGTAGAGACCGGGAGGAACACCGGGGAGCTGTTTTTT,CASSVETGRNTGELFF